Following are 4 T cell receptor beta chains from one sample sequenced in a study of OX40 agonist ivuxolimab in advanced cancers. Sequencing used immunoSEQ multiplex PCR; TCRdb keeps in-frame clones, though not all of them. Of 60,000 to 80,000 clones in the sample, 92% were seen once. The sample consisted of CD4+ or CD8+ T cells sorted from blood, taken in a trial of the OX40 agonist ivuxolimab. The receptors derive from an adult with an advanced solid tumor such as melanoma, head and neck, liver or kidney cancer.

The CDR3 DNA follows: TGTGCCAGCAGCCCAATGACAGGAGCCTACAATGAGCAGTTCTTC. Its translation: CASSPMTGAYNEQFF. The rearrangement uses TRBV5-6 and TRBJ2-1, with D perhaps matching TRBD1 (6 bases). Germline loops: CDR1 SGHDT, CDR2 YYEEEE. V lost 4 bases to trimming and J lost 2 bases, with 13 bases between them. The CDR3 has 15 amino acids.

V gene TRBV21-1 combines with J gene TRBJ2-7; TRBD1 is the table's D call and was not checked against the DNA. TRBV21-1 counts as a pseudogene. The CDR3 totals 14 residues. CDR3 in DNA: TGTGCCAGCTTCGGAGACAGGGGGACGGACGAGCAGTACTTC. Amino acids: CASFGDRGTDEQYF.

A single count supports this clone. The chain uses TRBV5-1 and TRBJ2-1; D unresolved. Germline-derived CDR1 and CDR2 are SGHRS and YFSETQ. The CDR3 is 15 amino acids. The V gene lost 0 bases and the J gene lost 0 bases, with 7 bases spanning the gap. The CDR3 nucleotides read TGCGCCAGCAGCTTGGATCCAGCCTCCTACAATGAGCAGTTCTTC. It specifies CASSLDPASYNEQFF.

The CDR3 reads CSVKNTDTQYF. The CDR3 DNA reads as TGCAGCGTCAAGAACACAGATACGCAGTATTTT. The J gene is TRBJ2-3, the V gene TRBV29-1; D not certain. Germline CDR1 and CDR2: SQVTM and ANQGSEA. V was clipped by 6 bases and J by 2 bases, with 6 bases between them. The CDR3 has 11 residues.